These T cell receptor beta chains were read from a single sample in a study of blood T cells in healthy people across ages. TCRdb recomputed calls from the 5' RACE reads with MiXCR, one row per CDR3 protein. The sample shows approximately 690,000 distinct CDR3 sequences, roughly three fifths of them seen only once. Sequencing was done on a sample of blood. The receptors shown here come from a man in his sixties in good health. The CDR3 runs from the conserved cysteine through the conserved F or W. Each record gives: D gene, CDR3 length, V gene, J gene, clone size, CDR3 DNA, CDR3 protein. The D gene is left open where the match is weak. Rows may omit the clone size; those that give it use once, few, many or a size class.

-,14,TRBV3-1,TRBJ2-1,few,TGTGCCAGCAGCCAAGATGGAGGGTCGGGTAGGCAGTTCTTC,CASSQDGGSGRQFF
TRBD1,15,TRBV5-6,TRBJ1-1,-,TGTGCCAGCAGCGCCCGGACAGGGGCGGGCACTGAAGCTTTCTTT,CASSARTGAGTEAFF
TRBD1,13,TRBV20-1,TRBJ1-2,-,TGCAGTGTTATGACAGGGGGAAGGGGTGGCTACACCTTC,CSVMTGGRGGYTF
TRBD2,13,TRBV20-1,TRBJ2-1,-,TGCAGTGCCGGGACTAGCAGGTACAATGAGCAGTTCTTC,CSAGTSRYNEQFF
-,14,TRBV5-5,TRBJ1-4,-,TGTACCAGCAGTCATCGGGCGACTAATGAAAAACTGTTTTTT,CTSSHRATNEKLFF
-,15,TRBV18,TRBJ2-5,-,TGTGCCAGCTCACCGAGGAGGGCAGTCCAAGAGACCCAGTACTTC,CASSPRRAVQETQYF
-,16,TRBV7-9,TRBJ2-5,few,TGTGCCAGCAGCTTAGGATACAGACAAATTCAAGAGACCCAGTACTTC,CASSLGYRQIQETQYF
-,15,TRBV18,TRBJ2-3,-,TGTGCCAGCTCATCGAGGCTATTGGGGGGCGATACGCAGTATTTT,CASSSRLLGGDTQYF
-,15,TRBV5-5,TRBJ2-7,-,TGTGCCAGCAGCTTGGTCCAAGCCGCTTCCTACGAGCAGTACTTC,CASSLVQAASYEQYF
TRBD2,16,TRBV27,TRBJ2-6,-,TGTGCCAGCAGTTTGCCTAGCGGCTCTGGGGCCAACGTCCTGACTTTC,CASSLPSGSGANVLTF
-,15,TRBV6-5,TRBJ1-2,few,TGTGCCAGCAGTTACTCGGGGGGTTACAACTATGGCTACACCTTC,CASSYSGGYNYGYTF
TRBD1,15,TRBV29-1,TRBJ1-2,-,TGCAGCGTCGCCGGGACAGGGGGCAAGGTCTATGGCTACACCTTC,CSVAGTGGKVYGYTF
-,15,TRBV4-1,TRBJ2-7,-,TGCGCCAGCAGCCCCCCAGGCGACAACCCGTACGAGCAGTACTTC,CASSPPGDNPYEQYF
-,13,TRBV7-2,TRBJ2-1,-,TGTGCCAGCAGCTTCGGATTTGTAAATGAGCAGTTCTTC,CASSFGFVNEQFF
TRBD1,17,TRBV15,TRBJ2-5,-,TGTGCCACCAGCGGAGCAGGGGGCCCCAATATCCAAGAGACCCAGTACTTC,CATSGAGGPNIQETQYF
-,12,TRBV6-6,TRBJ2-5,-,TGTGCCAGTAGGGGGGATTGGCATGAGCAGTACTTC,CASRGDWHEQYF
TRBD2,16,TRBV13,TRBJ2-1,few,TGTGCCAGCAGCTTAGATTCTAGCGGGGGGATAAATGAGCAGTTCTTC,CASSLDSSGGINEQFF
TRBD1,13,TRBV10-2,TRBJ2-7,-,TGCGCCAGCAGTGAGTACAGGGGCTACGAGCAGTACTTC,CASSEYRGYEQYF
TRBD2,15,TRBV7-2,TRBJ2-1,-,TGTGCCAGCAGCCCGAGAGCTAGCGGGGGCTCTGAGCAGTTCTTC,CASSPRASGGSEQFF
TRBD1,15,TRBV7-2,TRBJ1-4,-,TGTGCCAGCAGCTTGGTAAAGGGGGCGGATGAAAAACTGTTTTTT,CASSLVKGADEKLFF